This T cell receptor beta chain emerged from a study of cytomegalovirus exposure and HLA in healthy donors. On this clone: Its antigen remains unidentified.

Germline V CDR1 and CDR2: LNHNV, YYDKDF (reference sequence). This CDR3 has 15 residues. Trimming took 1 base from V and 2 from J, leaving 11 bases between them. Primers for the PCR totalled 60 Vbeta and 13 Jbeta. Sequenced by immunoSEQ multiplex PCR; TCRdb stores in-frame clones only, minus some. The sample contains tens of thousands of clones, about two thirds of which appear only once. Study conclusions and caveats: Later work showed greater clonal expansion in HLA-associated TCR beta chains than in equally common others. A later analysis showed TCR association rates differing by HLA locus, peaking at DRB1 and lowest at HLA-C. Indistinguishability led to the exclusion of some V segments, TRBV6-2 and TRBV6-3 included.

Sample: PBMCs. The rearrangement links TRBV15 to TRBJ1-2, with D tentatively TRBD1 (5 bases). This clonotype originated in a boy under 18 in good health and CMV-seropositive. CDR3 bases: TGTGCCACCAGCAGAGGGGGGACTGGGAACTATGGCTACACCTTC. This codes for CATSRGGTGNYGYTF.